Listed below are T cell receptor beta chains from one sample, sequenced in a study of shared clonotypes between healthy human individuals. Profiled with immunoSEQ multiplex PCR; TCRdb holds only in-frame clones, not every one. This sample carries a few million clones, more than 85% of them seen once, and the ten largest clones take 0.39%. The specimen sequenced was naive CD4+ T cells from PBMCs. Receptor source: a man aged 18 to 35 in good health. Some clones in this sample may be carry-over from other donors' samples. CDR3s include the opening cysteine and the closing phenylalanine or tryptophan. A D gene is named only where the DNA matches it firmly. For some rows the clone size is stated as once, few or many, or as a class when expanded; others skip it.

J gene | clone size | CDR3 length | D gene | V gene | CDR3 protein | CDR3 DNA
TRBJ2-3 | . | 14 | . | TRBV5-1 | CASSFLASADTQYF | TGCGCCAGCAGCTTCTTGGCTAGCGCAGATACGCAGTATTTT
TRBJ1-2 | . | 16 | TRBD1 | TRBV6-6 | CASSHRTGIESYGYTF | TGTGCCAGCAGTCACAGGACAGGGATTGAAAGCTATGGCTACACCTTC
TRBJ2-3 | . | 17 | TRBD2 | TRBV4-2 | CASSQGTSGGLIDTQYF | TGTGCCAGCAGCCAGGGTACTAGCGGTGGCCTGATAGATACGCAGTATTTT
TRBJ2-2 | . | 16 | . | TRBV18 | CASSPLAGTNTGELFF | TGTGCCAGCTCACCATTAGCAGGGACTAACACCGGGGAGCTGTTTTTT
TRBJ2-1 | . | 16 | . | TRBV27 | CASTLGGGSTYNEQFF | TGTGCCAGCACCCTGGGTGGCGGAAGTACCTACAATGAGCAGTTCTTC
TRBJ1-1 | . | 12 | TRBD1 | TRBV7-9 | CASSLATGEAFF | TGTGCCAGCAGCTTAGCCACAGGGGAGGCTTTCTTT
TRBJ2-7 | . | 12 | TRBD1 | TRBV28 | CASSLNRGEQYF | TGTGCCAGCAGTTTAAACAGGGGCGAGCAGTACTTC
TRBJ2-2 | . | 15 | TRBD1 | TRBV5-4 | CASSPDRGLAGELFF | TGTGCCAGCAGCCCGGACAGGGGGTTAGCCGGGGAGCTGTTTTTT
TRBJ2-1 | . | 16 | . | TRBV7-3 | CASSLSLGGPLNEQFF | TGTGCCAGCAGCTTAAGCCTCGGAGGGCCTCTCAATGAGCAGTTCTTC
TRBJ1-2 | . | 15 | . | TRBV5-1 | CASSLDPGVNYGYTF | TGCGCCAGCAGCTTGGACCCGGGGGTTAACTATGGCTACACCTTC
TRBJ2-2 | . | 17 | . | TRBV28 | CASSSVRDPRNTGELFF | TGTGCCAGCTCCTCAGTTAGAGACCCAAGAAACACCGGGGAGCTGTTTTTT
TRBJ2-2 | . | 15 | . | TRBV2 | CASSSVAVYTGELFF | TGTGCCAGTTCGTCAGTAGCGGTGTACACCGGGGAGCTGTTTTTT
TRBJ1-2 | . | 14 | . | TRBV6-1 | CAINPLATYVGYTF | TGTGCCATCAACCCCCTGGCAACCTATGTTGGCTACACCTTC
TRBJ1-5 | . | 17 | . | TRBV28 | CASRSFGGRGSNQPQHF | TGTGCCAGCAGGTCCTTTGGGGGCCGGGGATCGAATCAGCCCCAGCATTTT
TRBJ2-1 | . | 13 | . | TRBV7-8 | CASREGPYNEQFF | TGTGCCAGCCGAGAGGGGCCCTACAATGAGCAGTTCTTC
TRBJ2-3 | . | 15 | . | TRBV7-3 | CASSTTRSSTDTQYF | TGTGCCAGCAGTACTACCCGGTCTAGCACAGATACGCAGTATTTT
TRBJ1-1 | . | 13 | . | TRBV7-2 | CASSLDGYTEAFF | TGTGCCAGCAGCTTAGATGGGTACACTGAAGCTTTCTTT
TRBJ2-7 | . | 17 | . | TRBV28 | CASSVIPREAVFYEQYF | TGTGCCAGCAGTGTAATACCCAGAGAGGCGGTCTTCTACGAGCAGTACTTC
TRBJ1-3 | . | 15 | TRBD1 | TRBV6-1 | CASNPDRGAGNTIYF | TGTGCCAGTAACCCGGACAGGGGAGCTGGAAACACCATATATTTT
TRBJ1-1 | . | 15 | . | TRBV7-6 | CASSLVPATNTEAFF | TGTGCCAGCAGCTTAGTGCCGGCCACGAACACTGAAGCTTTCTTT
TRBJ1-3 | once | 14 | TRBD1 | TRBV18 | CASSPDRAGNTIYF | TGTGCCAGCTCACCCGACAGGGCTGGAAACACCATATATTTT
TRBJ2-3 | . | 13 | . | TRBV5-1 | CASSFPRGDTQYF | TGCGCCAGCAGCTTTCCCCGAGGGGATACGCAGTATTTT
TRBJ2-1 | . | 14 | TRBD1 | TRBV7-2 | CASSWQGAGNEQFF | TGTGCCAGCAGCTGGCAGGGGGCGGGGAATGAGCAGTTCTTC
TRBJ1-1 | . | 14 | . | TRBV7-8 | CASSLNRVNTEAFF | TGTGCCAGCAGCTTAAACAGGGTGAACACTGAAGCTTTCTTT
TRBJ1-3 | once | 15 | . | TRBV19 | CASRIDQRGAGTIYF | TGTGCCAGTAGAATAGATCAACGAGGGGCTGGCACCATATATTTT
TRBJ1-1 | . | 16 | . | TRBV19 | CASSTGYREVNTEAFF | TGTGCCAGTTCTACCGGGTACAGGGAGGTGAACACTGAAGCTTTCTTT